The rows below give T cell receptor beta chains drawn from one sample of a study of prognosis after radiotherapy for stage I lung cancer. Each CDR3 protein gets one entry after TCRdb re-called the multiplex PCR reads with MiXCR. The table shows 20,000 to 30,000 distinct CDR3 sequences, with around 41% occurring only once. The source material was PBMCs, sampled before or after stereotactic body radiation therapy (not recorded which). All receptors come from a donor over 45 with non-small cell lung cancer. Both conserved end residues are part of each CDR3. A D gene is named only where the DNA matches it firmly. Size is stated for part of the rows, as once, few or many counts, or as a class when the clone is expanded.

size	length	D	V	J	DNA	CDR3
-	15	-	TRBV14	TRBJ1-3	TGTGCCAGCAGCCTACGAACCCTCTCTGGAAACACCATATATTTT	CASSLRTLSGNTIYF
many	15	-	TRBV25-1	TRBJ1-6	TGTGCCAGCAGTGATATTTTGGGAGATAATTCACCCCTCCACTTT	CASSDILGDNSPLHF
many	15	-	TRBV4-3	TRBJ1-5	TGCGCCAGCAGCCCAGAGTCGGGAGACGATCAGCCCCAGCATTTT	CASSPESGDDQPQHF
many	14	-	TRBV10-2	TRBJ2-7	TGCGCCAGCAGTGAGTCTTCGACGGTGTACGAGCAGTACTTC	CASSESSTVYEQYF
few	19	-	TRBV10-2	TRBJ2-6	TGCGCCAGCAGTGACTCAACCACGACACAGGGTGCCGGGGCCAACGTCCTGACTTTC	CASSDSTTTQGAGANVLTF
-	15	-	TRBV6-2/TRBV6-3	TRBJ1-2	TGTGCCAGCATTTACTTGACCGCGAGCGGCTATGGCTACACCTTC	CASIYLTASGYGYTF
many	13	TRBD1	TRBV6-1	TRBJ2-3	TGTGCCAGCACCGGACAGGAGGAAGATACGCAGTATTTT	CASTGQEEDTQYF
many	18	-	TRBV6-1	TRBJ2-7	TGTGCCAGCAGTCATGAACCAGGGGTCTCCACCATTCCTTACGAGCAGTACTTC	CASSHEPGVSTIPYEQYF
many	15	TRBD1	TRBV15	TRBJ2-7	TGTGCCACCAGCAGAGTTGAACAGGGGAAAGGCGAGCAGTACTTC	CATSRVEQGKGEQYF
many	16	TRBD1	TRBV2	TRBJ2-7	TGTGCCAGCAGTGAAATGGGGACAGGAACCTCCTACGAGCAGTACTTC	CASSEMGTGTSYEQYF
-	15	-	TRBV4-1	TRBJ2-2	TGCGCCAGCAGCCAGAATACCGCGAACACCGGGGAGCTGTTTTTT	CASSQNTANTGELFF
many	14	TRBD2	TRBV27	TRBJ2-5	TGTGCCAGCAGTTTAAGCCGGGGAGGGGAGACCCAGTACTTC	CASSLSRGGETQYF
many	13	-	TRBV30	TRBJ1-2	TGTGCCTGGAGTGTGGCGGAGGGCTATGGCTACACCTTC	CAWSVAEGYGYTF
many	14	-	TRBV4-1	TRBJ1-1	TGCGCCAGCAGCCAAAGGACGGGGGGCACTGAAGCTTTCTTT	CASSQRTGGTEAFF
-	15	-	TRBV6-1	TRBJ2-1	TGTGCCAGCATCCCACAGGGGGGGACCTACAATGAGCAGTTCTTC	CASIPQGGTYNEQFF
many	16	-	TRBV6-5	TRBJ1-1	TGTGCCAGCAGTTACTCGGCCGCAGGGCGGAACACTGAAGCTTTCTTT	CASSYSAAGRNTEAFF
many	18	TRBD2	TRBV20-1	TRBJ2-3	TGCAGTGCTAGTGGGGGACTAGCGGGGGCCTCGATGACAGATACGCAGTATTTT	CSASGGLAGASMTDTQYF
-	18	TRBD1	TRBV11-1	TRBJ2-5	TGTGCCAGCAGCCCGGACAGGGGGGATATCGTAGGCCAAGAAAACCAGTACTTC	CASSPDRGDIVGQENQYF
-	14	TRBD2	TRBV2	TRBJ2-4	TGTGCCAGCAGAGAACGGGGGGGGAGGGACATTCAGTACTTC	CASRERGGRDIQYF